This T cell receptor (beta chain) originates from a study of T-cell memory formation after mild COVID-19. This clonotype has just a few counts. V lost 5 bases and J 4 bases, leaving 14 bases between the germline ends. This CDR3 is built from 14 residues. TCRdb re-called the 5' RACE reads with MiXCR, one entry per CDR3 protein. The sample yields around 250,000 distinct CDR3 sequences, just over 15% seen once. The chain links TRBV12-3 or TRBV12-4 to TRBJ1-2; D unclear. This TCR was recovered from an adult woman who had mild COVID-19 (a few samples of this study predate the infection). Cell type and time point are not known. Sequenced material: PBMCs or a T cell subset sorted from them (not recorded which). CDR3 DNA sequence: TGTGCCAGCAGTCCAACTGGACCCACCTATGGCTACACCTTC. It translates to CASSPTGPTYGYTF.